The rows below give T cell receptor beta chains drawn from one sample of a study of OX40 agonist ivuxolimab in advanced cancers. Sequenced by immunoSEQ multiplex PCR; TCRdb stores in-frame clones only, minus some. The table shows approximately 60,000 clones, with roughly 84% occurring only once. Sequencing used CD4+ or CD8+ T cells sorted from blood, obtained in a trial of the OX40 agonist ivuxolimab. These receptors were obtained from an adult with an advanced solid tumor such as melanoma, head and neck, liver or kidney cancer. Both conserved end residues are part of each CDR3. Fields, in order: D gene, V gene, J gene, clone size, CDR3 protein, CDR3 DNA. D genes are given only for firm matches. Some rows mark clone size as missing; the rest say once, few, many or name a class of expanded clone.

D: NA
V: TRBV15
J: TRBJ2-1
size: NA
CDR3: CATSRDGARAGWSYNEQFF
DNA: TGTGCCACCAGCAGAGATGGGGCCCGGGCAGGGTGGTCCTACAATGAGCAGTTCTTC

D: NA
V: TRBV30
J: TRBJ1-5
size: NA
CDR3: CAWSAGVNQPQHF
DNA: TGTGCCTGGAGTGCAGGGGTCAATCAGCCCCAGCATTTT

D: NA
V: TRBV6-6
J: TRBJ2-2
size: once
CDR3: CASSSFRQGTGELFF
DNA: TGTGCCAGCAGTTCCTTCCGCCAGGGGACCGGGGAGCTGTTTTTT

D: NA
V: TRBV9
J: TRBJ1-2
size: NA
CDR3: CASSGNREANYGYTF
DNA: TGTGCCAGCAGCGGCAACAGGGAGGCTAACTATGGCTACACCTTC

D: NA
V: TRBV7-2
J: TRBJ2-4
size: NA
CDR3: CASSLGVNIQYF
DNA: TGTGCCAGCAGCTTGGGGGTTAACATTCAGTACTTC

D: NA
V: TRBV2
J: TRBJ1-3
size: few
CDR3: CASSEGRGNTIYF
DNA: TGTGCCAGCAGTGAAGGTCGGGGAAACACCATATATTTT

D: NA
V: TRBV6-1
J: TRBJ2-3
size: NA
CDR3: CASTERYGTQYF
DNA: TGTGCCAGCACCGAACGGTATGGGACGCAGTATTTT

D: NA
V: TRBV5-1
J: TRBJ1-4
size: NA
CDR3: CASSFSGITNEKLFF
DNA: TGCGCCAGCAGCTTTTCAGGGATTACTAATGAAAAACTGTTTTTT

D: TRBD1
V: TRBV19
J: TRBJ2-3
size: NA
CDR3: CASRDRGADTQYF
DNA: TGTGCCAGTAGGGACAGGGGGGCAGATACGCAGTATTTT

D: TRBD2
V: TRBV30
J: TRBJ2-1
size: NA
CDR3: CAWKYSGRSEQFF
DNA: TGTGCCTGGAAGTATAGCGGGAGAAGTGAGCAGTTCTTC

D: NA
V: TRBV15
J: TRBJ2-3
size: NA
CDR3: CATSRRDFSTDTQYF
DNA: TGTGCCACCAGCAGACGGGACTTTAGCACAGATACGCAGTATTTT

D: NA
V: TRBV7-3
J: TRBJ2-2
size: NA
CDR3: CASSLWGDTGELFF
DNA: TGTGCCAGCAGCTTATGGGGGGACACCGGGGAGCTGTTTTTT

D: NA
V: TRBV6-6
J: TRBJ2-1
size: NA
CDR3: CASSPAGRDNEQFF
DNA: TGTGCCAGCAGTCCAGCCGGGCGGGACAATGAGCAGTTCTTC

D: NA
V: TRBV11-2
J: TRBJ2-7
size: NA
CDR3: CASSLRASPYYEQYF
DNA: TGTGCCAGCAGCTTACGGGCGAGTCCGTACTACGAGCAGTACTTC

D: NA
V: TRBV6-1
J: TRBJ1-5
size: NA
CDR3: CASSRVGQPQHF
DNA: TGTGCCAGCAGTCGGGTGGGACAGCCCCAGCATTTT

D: NA
V: TRBV28
J: TRBJ1-5
size: NA
CDR3: CASSLPSNQPQHF
DNA: TGTGCCAGCAGTTTACCGAGCAATCAGCCCCAGCATTTT

D: TRBD2
V: TRBV6-4
J: TRBJ2-7
size: NA
CDR3: CASSRKTSGSINEQYF
DNA: TGTGCCAGCAGTCGAAAGACTAGCGGGAGCATCAACGAGCAGTACTTC

D: NA
V: TRBV10-3
J: TRBJ2-7
size: NA
CDR3: CAISKGINNEQYF
DNA: TGTGCCATCAGTAAAGGGATAAATAACGAGCAGTACTTC

D: NA
V: TRBV6-1
J: TRBJ2-1
size: NA
CDR3: CASTEGGDGEQFF
DNA: TGTGCCAGCACCGAAGGGGGGGATGGGGAGCAGTTCTTC

D: NA
V: TRBV5-4
J: TRBJ2-3
size: NA
CDR3: CASSLQGGATDTQYF
DNA: TGTGCCAGCAGCTTGCAGGGTGGCGCCACAGATACGCAGTATTTT

D: NA
V: TRBV29-1
J: TRBJ2-5
size: NA
CDR3: CSAPPRVCDREVQETQYF
DNA: TGCAGCGCCCCCCCCCGAGTCTGTGACAGGGAGGTCCAAGAGACCCAGTACTTC

D: NA
V: TRBV10-3
J: TRBJ2-3
size: NA
CDR3: CALSGSSTDTQYF
DNA: TGTGCTTTGAGCGGGTCTAGCACAGATACGCAGTATTTT

D: NA
V: TRBV6-6
J: TRBJ2-6
size: NA
CDR3: CASRTGTFSGANVLTF
DNA: TGTGCCAGTCGTACCGGGACATTCTCTGGGGCCAACGTCCTGACTTTC

D: NA
V: TRBV5-4
J: TRBJ2-4
size: NA
CDR3: CASSLGGGPNLAKNIQYF
DNA: TGTGCCAGCAGCTTGGGTGGGGGCCCTAACCTAGCCAAAAACATTCAGTACTTC

D: NA
V: TRBV19
J: TRBJ1-3
size: NA
CDR3: CASSKTGPGVGNTIYF
DNA: TGTGCCAGTAGTAAAACAGGGCCTGGCGTTGGAAACACCATATATTTT

D: NA
V: TRBV29-1
J: TRBJ2-5
size: once
CDR3: CSVEQARETQYF
DNA: TGCAGCGTTGAGCAAGCTCGGGAGACCCAGTACTTC

D: NA
V: TRBV7-9
J: TRBJ1-5
size: NA
CDR3: CASSLDGVSTPQHF
DNA: TGTGCCAGCAGCTTAGATGGGGTCTCGACGCCCCAGCATTTT

D: TRBD1
V: TRBV14
J: TRBJ2-5
size: few
CDR3: CASSKIGFGAGGVETQYF
DNA: TGTGCCAGCAGCAAGATAGGGTTCGGGGCAGGGGGCGTCGAGACCCAGTACTTC

D: NA
V: TRBV11-2
J: TRBJ1-2
size: NA
CDR3: CASSPISEGYGYTF
DNA: TGTGCCAGCAGCCCGATCTCGGAGGGCTATGGCTACACCTTC

D: NA
V: TRBV15
J: TRBJ2-2
size: once
CDR3: CATSREGVGLLNTGELFF
DNA: TGTGCCACCAGCAGAGAGGGGGTAGGACTTTTGAACACCGGGGAGCTGTTTTTT